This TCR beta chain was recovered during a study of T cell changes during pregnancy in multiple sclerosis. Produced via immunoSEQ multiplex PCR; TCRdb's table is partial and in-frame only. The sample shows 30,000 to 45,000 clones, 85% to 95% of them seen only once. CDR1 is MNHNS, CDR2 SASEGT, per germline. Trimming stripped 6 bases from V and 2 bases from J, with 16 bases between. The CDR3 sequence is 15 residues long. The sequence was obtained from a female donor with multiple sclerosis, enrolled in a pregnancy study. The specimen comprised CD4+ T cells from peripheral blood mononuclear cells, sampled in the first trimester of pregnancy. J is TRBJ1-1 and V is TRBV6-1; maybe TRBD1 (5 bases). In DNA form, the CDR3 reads TGTGCCAGCAGGGACTGGGGCGGGGTAAACACTGAAGCTTTCTTT. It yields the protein CASRDWGGVNTEAFF.